This record looks at one TCR beta chain sequence and its context. Profiling relied on immunoSEQ multiplex PCR, and the TCRdb table lists in-frame clones only, not all of them. The sample gives 110,000 or so clones, around nine tenths of which show up once; about 12% is in the top ten. The data stem from a study of control samples from healthy donors and cancer patients. The germline V gene has CDR1 KGHSH and CDR2 LQKENI. V shed 6 bases, J shed 2 bases, and the junction held 9 bases outside the gene matches. The CDR3 contains 17 residues. The clonotype originates from a man aged 25 to 45 in good health. Sequencing input: blood. The rearrangement joins TRBV18 to TRBJ2-3; 12 bases are shared with TRBD2. CDR3 nucleotides: TGTGCCAGCTCCCCCGGGACTAGCGGGTTCGACACAGATACGCAGTATTTT. Encoded protein: CASSPGTSGFDTDTQYF.